The 16 T cell receptor beta chains below come from one sample, sequenced in a study of T-cell reconstitution after alpha-beta-depleted transplantation in children. Using unique molecular identifiers, the investigators prepared the TCRbeta library. One entry per CDR3 protein results from TCRdb running MiXCR on the PCR reads. In the table there are about 250,000 distinct CDR3 sequences, roughly a quarter of which are singletons. This specimen consisted of PBMCs, mostly from graft donor cells, obtained 360 days after TCRalphabeta/CD19-depleted stem cell transplant. All receptors derive from a female patient aged 2-15 years who had a stem cell transplant for congenital amegakaryocytic thrombocytopenia, so the T cells may come from the graft donor.

The chain employs TRBV5-1 and TRBJ2-7; D perhaps matches TRBD1 (5 bases). V was clipped by 0 bases and J by 3 bases, with 7 bases between them. Germline lookup yields CDR1 SGHRS and CDR2 YFSETQ. The CDR3 has 13 residues. The CDR3, as DNA: TGCGCCAGCAGCTTGGACAGGCTCTACGAGCAGTACTTC. Its protein is CASSLDRLYEQYF.

This clonotype appeared a few times. The chain links TRBV6-5 to TRBJ1-6; D possibly corresponds to TRBD1 (5 bases). Germline V lookup: CDR1 MNHEY, CDR2 SVGAGI. The CDR3 length is 15 residues. V shed 2 bases and J shed 8 bases, with 13 bases lying between them. The CDR3 here is CASSYVGPRDSPLHF. DNA of the CDR3: TGTGCCAGCAGTTACGTGGGGCCTCGGGATTCACCCCTCCACTTT.

This clonotype was counted only a few times. The CDR3: CASSLLGSDEQFF. CDR3 coding DNA: TGCGCCAGCAGCTTGTTAGGGTCCGATGAGCAGTTCTTC. The V and J genes are TRBV5-1 and TRBJ2-1, with no clear D. The CDR3 runs 13 residues. Between the trimmed V and J ends, which lost 1 base and 8 bases, there was a span of 10 bases. The V gene's germline CDR1 is SGHRS and CDR2 YFSETQ.

This clonotype was detected a few times. The chain links TRBV4-2 to TRBJ1-2; D is ambiguous. CDR3 length: 13 amino acids. V dropped 1 base and J dropped 3 bases, with 6 bases sitting between them. CDR1 and CDR2 from the germline V gene are LGHNA and YNFKEQ. CDR3 residues: CASSQGVDYGYTF. The CDR3 DNA is TGTGCCAGCAGCCAAGGAGTAGACTATGGCTACACCTTC.

J is TRBJ2-3 and V is TRBV7-3; TRBD1 matches at 7 bases. The V segment lost 2 bases and the J segment 4 bases; nucleotides outside the gene matches: 9. Germline V gives CDR1 SGHTA, CDR2 FQGTGA. The CDR3 spans 16 residues. CDR3 region: CASSLFGIGGPDTQYF. The CDR3 region has the DNA TGTGCCAGCAGCTTATTCGGTATAGGGGGCCCAGATACGCAGTATTTT.

There are a few counts of this clonotype. V is TRBV12-3 or TRBV12-4 and J is TRBJ1-1; D not resolved. The CDR3 is made up of 16 amino acids. Trimming removed 8 bases at V and 5 bases at J, with 24 bases between. The CDR3 here is CASLVSFRSGRTEAFF. DNA for the CDR3: TGTGCCAGCCTCGTAAGTTTCCGCTCGGGAAGAACTGAAGCTTTCTTT.

This clonotype was seen repeatedly, ten times or more. The rearrangement uses TRBV3-1 and TRBJ2-1, with 8 bases lining up with TRBD2. V lost 2 bases, J lost 6 bases, and 6 bases stayed unmatched. Germline values: CDR1 LGHDT, CDR2 YNNKEL (reference sequence). The CDR3 totals 15 residues. The DNA of the CDR3 is TGTGCCAGCAGCCAAAACCCGACTAGCGTCAATGAGCAGTTCTTC. The encoded protein is CASSQNPTSVNEQFF.

The J gene is TRBJ2-7, the V gene TRBV12-3 or TRBV12-4, with 8 bases fitting TRBD1. V lost 5 bases and J lost 5; bases outside the gene matches: 11. The CDR3 has 15 amino acids. CDR3 in amino acids: CASSDNPDRVHEQYF. DNA of the CDR3: TGTGCCAGCAGTGATAACCCGGACAGGGTACACGAGCAGTACTTC.

The rearrangement uses TRBV28 and TRBJ1-4; tentatively, D is TRBD1 (6 bases). In germline, CDR1 is MDHEN, CDR2 SYDVKM. This CDR3 contains 17 residues. The V and J ends lost 3 bases and 7 bases respectively, with 21 bases between them. CDR3 in DNA: TGTGCCAGCAGTTTCCCAGCCGGCGGGACAATGGTTGAAAAACTGTTTTTT. This encodes CASSFPAGGTMVEKLFF.

This clonotype was seen only a few times. The chain is built from TRBV20-1 and TRBJ2-3; 12 bases line up with TRBD2. Germline trimming cut 6 bases from V and 4 bases from J; bases unmatched to any gene: 11. CDR1 is DFQATT and CDR2 is SNEGSKA in the germline V gene (reference sequence). The CDR3 covers 16 residues. The CDR3 reads CSADPGLAGRADTQYF. Here the CDR3 DNA reads TGCAGTGCAGATCCGGGACTAGCGGGCCGGGCAGATACGCAGTATTTT.

This clonotype showed up just a few times. V and J are TRBV7-8 and TRBJ1-5; D uncertain. V lost 2 bases and J lost 9, with 8 bases in between. This CDR3 region has 12 residues. From germline, CDR1 is SGHVS and CDR2 FQNEAQ. CDR3 loop: CASSLREMPQHF. The CDR3 region has the DNA TGTGCCAGCAGCTTAAGGGAAATGCCCCAGCATTTT.

This clonotype showed up many times. This chain uses TRBV4-1 with TRBJ2-3; possibly TRBD1 for D (6 bases). V lost 5 bases and J lost 2, with 17 bases in between. This CDR3 is 16 amino acids long. Germline-derived CDR1 and CDR2 are MGHRA and YSYEKL. The CDR3 DNA follows: TGCGCCAGCAGCTTCCCGACAGGAGCCTACACAGATACGCAGTATTTT. This codes for CASSFPTGAYTDTQYF.

V is TRBV11-1 and J is TRBJ2-3, with 7 bases fitting TRBD2. The length of the CDR3 is 14 residues. Per the germline V gene, CDR1 is SGHAT and CDR2 is FQDESV (reference sequence). V lost 3 bases, J lost 4 bases, and 4 bases stayed unmatched. CDR3: CASSFPAGADTQYF. In nucleotides, the CDR3 is TGTGCCAGCAGCTTTCCGGCGGGGGCAGATACGCAGTATTTT.

The chain joins TRBV27 to TRBJ2-7; D is unresolved. The V and J ends lost 3 bases and 1 base respectively, with 13 bases between them. The CDR3 has 15 residues. Germline assignment: CDR1 MNHEY and CDR2 SMNVEV (reference sequence). In DNA, the CDR3 is TGTGCCAGCAGTTTTACCTCGAGGAGATCCTACGAGCAGTACTTC. It codes for CASSFTSRRSYEQYF.

This clonotype was seen only a few times. This chain connects TRBV7-8 to TRBJ1-5; the D is unclear. V lost 6 bases and J lost 4, with 13 bases in between. Germline V gene sequence: CDR1 SGHVS, CDR2 FQNEAQ. This CDR3 has 14 residues. DNA for the CDR3: TGTGCCAGCAGTAAAAATACGGTGAATCAGCCCCAGCATTTT. It is translated as CASSKNTVNQPQHF.

The V gene is TRBV29-1, the J gene TRBJ2-7, with TRBD2 as a possible D gene (5 bases). Germline values: CDR1 SQVTM, CDR2 ANQGSEA. The CDR3 runs 13 residues. Trimming pared 7 bases from V and 3 bases from J, leaving 16 bases between. The DNA of the CDR3 is TGCAGCGCCCACGAGGGCCTCGGCTACGAGCAGTACTTC. It is translated as CSAHEGLGYEQYF.